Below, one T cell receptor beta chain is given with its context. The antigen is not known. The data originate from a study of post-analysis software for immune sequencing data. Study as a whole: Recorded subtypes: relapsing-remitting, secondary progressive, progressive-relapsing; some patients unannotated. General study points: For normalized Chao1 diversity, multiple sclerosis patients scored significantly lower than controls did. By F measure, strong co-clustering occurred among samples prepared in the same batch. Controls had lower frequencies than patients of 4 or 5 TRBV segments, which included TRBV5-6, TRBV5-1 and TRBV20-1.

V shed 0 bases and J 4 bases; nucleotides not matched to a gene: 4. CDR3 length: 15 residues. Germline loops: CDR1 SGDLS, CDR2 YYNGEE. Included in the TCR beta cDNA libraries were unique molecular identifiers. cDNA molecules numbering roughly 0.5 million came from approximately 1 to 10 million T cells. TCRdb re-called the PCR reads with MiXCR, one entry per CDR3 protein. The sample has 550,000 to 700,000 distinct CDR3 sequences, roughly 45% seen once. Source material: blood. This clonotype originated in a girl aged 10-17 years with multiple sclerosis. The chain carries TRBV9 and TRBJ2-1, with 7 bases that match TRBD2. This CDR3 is CASSVGPGGYNEQFF. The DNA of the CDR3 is TGTGCCAGCAGCGTAGGCCCGGGGGGATACAATGAGCAGTTCTTC. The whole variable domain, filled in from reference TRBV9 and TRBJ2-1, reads DSGVTQTPKHLITATGQRVTLRCSPRSGDLSVYWYQQSLDQGLQFLIQYYNGEERAKGNILERFSAQQFPDLHSELNLSSLELGDSALYFCASSVGPGGYNEQFFGPGTRLTVL.